This TCR beta chain appears in the sequencing data of a study of shared clonotypes between healthy human individuals. Overall study context: Per donor, three plates held CD4 naive cells, three held CD4 memory, two held CD8 naive and one held CD8 memory.

In the case of this clone: Its antigen is currently unknown.

Measured with immunoSEQ multiplex PCR; TCRdb has only the in-frame clones, and not every one. The sample records fewer than 1.4 million clones, 78% being singletons. The CDR3 has 14 amino acids. CDR1 is SGHTA, CDR2 FQGNSA, per germline. The V and J ends lost 5 bases and 5 bases, in that order; junction bases with no gene match: 8. Each sample came from a Caucasian adult donor living in Nashville, Tennessee. Findings and limits, study-wide: Naive CD4 clonotypes were shared across a handful of donors at 4.5% to 6.5%. Sampling was confined to blood; repertoires within tissues likely differ.

The clonotype was recovered from a man aged 18 to 30 in good health. Some clones in this sample may be carry-over from other donors' samples. The rearrangement joins TRBV7-2 to TRBJ1-2; 7 bases line up with TRBD1. The sample consisted of memory CD4+ T cells from PBMCs. Subset defined: CD45RA-negative fraction. This CDR3 reads CASSTPPGGYGYTF. Here the CDR3 DNA reads TGTGCCAGCAGCACCCCCCCAGGGGGGTATGGCTACACCTTC.